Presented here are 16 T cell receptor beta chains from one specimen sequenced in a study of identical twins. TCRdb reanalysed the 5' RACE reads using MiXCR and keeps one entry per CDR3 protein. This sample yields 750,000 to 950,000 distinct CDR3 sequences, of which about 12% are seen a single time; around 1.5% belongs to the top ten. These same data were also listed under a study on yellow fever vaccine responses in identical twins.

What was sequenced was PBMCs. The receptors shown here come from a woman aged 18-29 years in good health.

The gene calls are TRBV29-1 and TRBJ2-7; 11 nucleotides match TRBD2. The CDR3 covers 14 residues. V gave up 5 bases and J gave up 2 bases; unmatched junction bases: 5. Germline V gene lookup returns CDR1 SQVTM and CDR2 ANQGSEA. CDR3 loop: CSVLLAGEPYEQYF. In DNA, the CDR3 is TGCAGCGTTCTACTAGCGGGAGAGCCCTACGAGCAGTACTTC.

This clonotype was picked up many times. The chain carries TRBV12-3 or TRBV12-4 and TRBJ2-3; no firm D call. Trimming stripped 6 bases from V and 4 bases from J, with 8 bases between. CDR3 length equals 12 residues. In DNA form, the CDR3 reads TGTGCCAGCAGCGCCAGCCCAGATACGCAGTATTTT. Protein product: CASSASPDTQYF.

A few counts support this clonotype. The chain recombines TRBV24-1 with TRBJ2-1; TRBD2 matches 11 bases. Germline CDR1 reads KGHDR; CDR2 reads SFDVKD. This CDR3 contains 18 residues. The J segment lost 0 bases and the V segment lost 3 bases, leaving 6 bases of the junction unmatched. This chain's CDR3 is CATSDRSTSGSSYNEQFF. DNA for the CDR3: TGTGCCACCAGTGATCGATCAACTAGCGGGAGCTCCTACAATGAGCAGTTCTTC.

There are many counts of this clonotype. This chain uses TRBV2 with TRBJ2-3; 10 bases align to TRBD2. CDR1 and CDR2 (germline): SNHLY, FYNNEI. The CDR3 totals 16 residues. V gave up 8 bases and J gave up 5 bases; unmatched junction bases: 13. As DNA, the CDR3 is TGTGCCAGCTCAAGCGGGAGGGCCGGGTCCGAAGATACGCAGTATTTT. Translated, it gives CASSSGRAGSEDTQYF.

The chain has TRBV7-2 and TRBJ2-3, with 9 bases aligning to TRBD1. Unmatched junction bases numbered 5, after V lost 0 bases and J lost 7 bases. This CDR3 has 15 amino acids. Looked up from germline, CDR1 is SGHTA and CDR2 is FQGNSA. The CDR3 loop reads CASSLAQGARNTQYF. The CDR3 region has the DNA TGTGCCAGCAGCTTAGCACAGGGGGCGCGGAATACGCAGTATTTT.

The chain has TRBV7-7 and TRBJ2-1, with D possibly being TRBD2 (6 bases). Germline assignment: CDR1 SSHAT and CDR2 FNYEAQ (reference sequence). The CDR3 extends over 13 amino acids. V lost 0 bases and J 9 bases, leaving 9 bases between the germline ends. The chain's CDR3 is CASSLAFGGEQFF. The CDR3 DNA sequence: TGTGCCAGCAGCTTAGCGTTCGGGGGTGAGCAGTTCTTC.

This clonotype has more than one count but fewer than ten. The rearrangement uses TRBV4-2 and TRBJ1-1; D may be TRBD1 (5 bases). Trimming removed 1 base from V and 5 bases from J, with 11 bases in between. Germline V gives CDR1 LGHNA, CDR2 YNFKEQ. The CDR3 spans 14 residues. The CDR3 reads CASSQAGVATEAFF. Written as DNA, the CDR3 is TGTGCCAGCAGCCAAGCGGGGGTAGCGACTGAAGCTTTCTTT.

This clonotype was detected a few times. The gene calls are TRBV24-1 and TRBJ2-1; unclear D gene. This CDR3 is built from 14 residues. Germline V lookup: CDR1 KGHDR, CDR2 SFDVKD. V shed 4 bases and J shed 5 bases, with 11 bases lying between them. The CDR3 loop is CATSDTLRNNEQFF. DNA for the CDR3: TGTGCCACCAGTGACACCCTTAGAAACAATGAGCAGTTCTTC.

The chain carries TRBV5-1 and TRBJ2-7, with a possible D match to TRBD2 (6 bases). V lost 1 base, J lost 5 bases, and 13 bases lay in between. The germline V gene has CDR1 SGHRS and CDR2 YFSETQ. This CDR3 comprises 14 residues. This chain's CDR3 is CASSLWGERDEQYF. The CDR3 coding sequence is TGCGCCAGCAGCTTGTGGGGGGAGCGGGACGAGCAGTACTTC.

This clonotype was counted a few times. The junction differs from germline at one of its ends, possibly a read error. Written as DNA, the CDR3 is TGTGCCATCAGCGAAGGGGACAGGGGGCTAGTCTTT. Amino acids: CAISEGDRGLVF. The chain links TRBV10-3 to TRBJ1-1, with 12 positions matching TRBD1. Germline assignment: CDR1 ENHRY and CDR2 SYGVKD. CDR3 size: 12 residues.

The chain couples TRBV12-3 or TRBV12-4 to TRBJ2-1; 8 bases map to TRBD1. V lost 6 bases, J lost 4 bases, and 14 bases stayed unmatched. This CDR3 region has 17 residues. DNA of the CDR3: TGTGCCAGCAGCCTACCTCCCTGGACAGGGACATACAATGAGCAGTTCTTC. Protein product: CASSLPPWTGTYNEQFF.

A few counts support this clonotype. CDR3 protein: CASVPGLAYNEQFF. CDR3 bases: TGTGCCAGCGTGCCGGGACTAGCATACAATGAGCAGTTCTTC. This sequence joins TRBV7-9 and TRBJ2-1, with 9 bases lining up with TRBD2. The CDR3 sequence is 14 residues long. Germline V gives CDR1 SEHNR, CDR2 FQNEAQ (reference sequence). V trimming: 8 bases; J trimming: 4 bases; junction bases outside the gene matches: 6.

The CDR3: CASSPHRGLVGAGTDTQYF. The CDR3 DNA sequence: TGTGCCAGCAGCCCCCACAGGGGGCTTGTGGGAGCGGGCACAGATACGCAGTATTTT. The V call is TRBV3-1, the J call TRBJ2-3; the match to TRBD1 covers 9 bases. The germline CDR1 and CDR2 sequences are LGHDT and YNNKEL (reference sequence). Trimming took 4 bases from V and 1 from J; bases not matched to a gene: 15. The CDR3 has 19 amino acids.

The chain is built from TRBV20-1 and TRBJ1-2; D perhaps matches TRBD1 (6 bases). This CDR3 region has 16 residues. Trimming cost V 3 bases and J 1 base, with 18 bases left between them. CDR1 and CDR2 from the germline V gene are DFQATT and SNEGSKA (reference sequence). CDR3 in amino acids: CSASPPRQGNNYGYTF. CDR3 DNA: TGCAGTGCTAGCCCTCCTCGGCAGGGGAATAACTATGGCTACACCTTC.

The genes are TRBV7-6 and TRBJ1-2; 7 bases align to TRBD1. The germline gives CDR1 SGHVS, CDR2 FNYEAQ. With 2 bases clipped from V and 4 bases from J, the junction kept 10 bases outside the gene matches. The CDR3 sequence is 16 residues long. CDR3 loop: CASSLRPGQEVYGYTF. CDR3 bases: TGTGCCAGCAGCTTACGTCCCGGACAGGAGGTCTATGGCTACACCTTC.

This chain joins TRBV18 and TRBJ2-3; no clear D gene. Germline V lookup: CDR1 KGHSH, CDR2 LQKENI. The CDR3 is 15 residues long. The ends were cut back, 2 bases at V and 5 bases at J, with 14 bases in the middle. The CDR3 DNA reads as TGTGCCAGCTCACCAGGGCTAAGCAAAAGAGATACGCAGTATTTT. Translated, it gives CASSPGLSKRDTQYF.